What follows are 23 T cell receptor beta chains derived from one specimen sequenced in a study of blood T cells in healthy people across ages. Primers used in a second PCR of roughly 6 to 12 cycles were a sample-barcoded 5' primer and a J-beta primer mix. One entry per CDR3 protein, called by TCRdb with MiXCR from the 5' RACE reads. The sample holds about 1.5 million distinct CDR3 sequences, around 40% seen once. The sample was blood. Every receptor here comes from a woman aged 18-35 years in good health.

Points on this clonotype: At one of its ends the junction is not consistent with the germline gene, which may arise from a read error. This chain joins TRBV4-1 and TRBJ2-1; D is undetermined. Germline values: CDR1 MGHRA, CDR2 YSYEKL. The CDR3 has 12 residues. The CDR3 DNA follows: TGCGCCAGCAGCCAAGTGAACAATAAGCAGTTCTTC. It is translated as CASSQVNNKQFF.

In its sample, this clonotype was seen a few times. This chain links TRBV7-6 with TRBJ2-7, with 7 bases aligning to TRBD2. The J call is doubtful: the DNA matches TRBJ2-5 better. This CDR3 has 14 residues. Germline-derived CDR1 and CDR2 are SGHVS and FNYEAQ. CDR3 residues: CASSLAGGTETQYF. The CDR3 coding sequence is TGTGCCAGCAGCTTAGCCGGGGGGACAGAGACCCAGTACTTC.

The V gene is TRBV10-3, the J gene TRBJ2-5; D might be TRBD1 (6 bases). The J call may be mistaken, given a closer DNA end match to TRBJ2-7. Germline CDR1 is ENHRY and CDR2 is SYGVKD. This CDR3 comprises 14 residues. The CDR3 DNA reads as TGTGCCATCAGTGACCGGACAGTAAACAACGAGCAGTACTTC. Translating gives CAISDRTVNNEQYF.

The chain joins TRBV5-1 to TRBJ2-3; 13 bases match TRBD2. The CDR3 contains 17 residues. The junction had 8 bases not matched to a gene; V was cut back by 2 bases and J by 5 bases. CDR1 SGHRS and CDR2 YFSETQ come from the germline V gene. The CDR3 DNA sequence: TGCGCCAGCAGCTTACGGACTAGCGGGAGCGTTGGAGATACGCAGTATTTT. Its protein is CASSLRTSGSVGDTQYF. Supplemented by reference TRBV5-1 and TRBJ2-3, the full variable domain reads KAGVTQTPRYLIKTRGQQVTLSCSPISGHRSVSWYQQTPGQGLQFLFEYFSETQRNKGNFPGRFSGRQFSNSRSEMNVSTLELGDSALYLCASSLRTSGSVGDTQYFGPGTRLTVL.

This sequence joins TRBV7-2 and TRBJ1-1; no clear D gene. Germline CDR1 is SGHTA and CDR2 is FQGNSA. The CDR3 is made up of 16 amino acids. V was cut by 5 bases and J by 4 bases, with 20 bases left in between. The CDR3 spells CASSTGSGGRFTEAFF. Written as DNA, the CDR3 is TGTGCCAGCAGCACGGGGTCAGGAGGACGTTTCACTGAAGCTTTCTTT.

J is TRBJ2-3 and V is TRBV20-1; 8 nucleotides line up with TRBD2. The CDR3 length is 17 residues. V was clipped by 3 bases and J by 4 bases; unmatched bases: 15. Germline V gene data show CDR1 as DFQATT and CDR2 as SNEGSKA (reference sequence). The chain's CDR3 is CSARGGDSGTSADTQYF. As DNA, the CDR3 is TGCAGTGCTAGGGGTGGAGATAGCGGGACGTCGGCAGATACGCAGTATTTT.

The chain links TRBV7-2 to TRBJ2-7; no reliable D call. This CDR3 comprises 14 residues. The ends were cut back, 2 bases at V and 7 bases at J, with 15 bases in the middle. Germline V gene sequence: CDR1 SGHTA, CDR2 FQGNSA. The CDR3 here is CASSLTGPINEQYF. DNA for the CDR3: TGTGCCAGCAGCTTAACCGGGCCAATCAATGAGCAGTACTTC.

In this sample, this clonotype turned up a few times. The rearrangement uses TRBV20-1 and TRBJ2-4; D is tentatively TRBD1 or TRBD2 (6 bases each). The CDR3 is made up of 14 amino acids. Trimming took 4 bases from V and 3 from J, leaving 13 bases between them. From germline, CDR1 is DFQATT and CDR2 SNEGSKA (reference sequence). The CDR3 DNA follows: TGCAGTGCTAAAGAAGGAGGGGGCAAAAACATTCAGTACTTC. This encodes CSAKEGGGKNIQYF.

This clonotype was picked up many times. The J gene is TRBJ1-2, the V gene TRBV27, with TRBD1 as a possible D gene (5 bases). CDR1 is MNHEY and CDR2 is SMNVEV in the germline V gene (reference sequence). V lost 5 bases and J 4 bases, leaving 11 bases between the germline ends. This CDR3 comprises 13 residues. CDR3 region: CASSLFGGYGYTF. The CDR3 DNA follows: TGTGCCAGCAGTCTCTTCGGGGGCTATGGCTACACCTTC.

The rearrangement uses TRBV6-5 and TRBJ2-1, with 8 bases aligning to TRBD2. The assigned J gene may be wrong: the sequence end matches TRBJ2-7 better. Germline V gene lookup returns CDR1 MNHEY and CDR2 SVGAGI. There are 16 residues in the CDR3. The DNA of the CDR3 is TGTGCCAGCAGTTACTCGAAAACTAGCGGATACAATGAGCAGTACTTC. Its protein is CASSYSKTSGYNEQYF.

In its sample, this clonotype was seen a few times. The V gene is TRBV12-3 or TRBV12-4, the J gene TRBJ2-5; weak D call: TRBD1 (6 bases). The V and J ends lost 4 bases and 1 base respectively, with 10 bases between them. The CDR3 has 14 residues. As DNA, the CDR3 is TGTGCCAGCAGTTCCAGGGGTCCCCAAGAGACCCAGTACTTC. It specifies CASSSRGPQETQYF.

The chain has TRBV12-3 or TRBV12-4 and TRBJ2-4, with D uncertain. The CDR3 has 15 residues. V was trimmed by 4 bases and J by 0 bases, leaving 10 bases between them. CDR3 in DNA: TGTGCCAGCAGTTATTACAGACTAGCCAAAAACATTCAGTACTTC. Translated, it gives CASSYYRLAKNIQYF.

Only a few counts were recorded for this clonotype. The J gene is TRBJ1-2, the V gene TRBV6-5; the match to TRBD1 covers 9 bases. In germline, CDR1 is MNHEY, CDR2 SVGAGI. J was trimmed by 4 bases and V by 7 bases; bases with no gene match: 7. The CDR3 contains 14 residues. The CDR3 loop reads CASNQGTGPYGYTF. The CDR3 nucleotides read TGTGCCAGCAACCAAGGGACAGGGCCCTATGGCTACACCTTC.

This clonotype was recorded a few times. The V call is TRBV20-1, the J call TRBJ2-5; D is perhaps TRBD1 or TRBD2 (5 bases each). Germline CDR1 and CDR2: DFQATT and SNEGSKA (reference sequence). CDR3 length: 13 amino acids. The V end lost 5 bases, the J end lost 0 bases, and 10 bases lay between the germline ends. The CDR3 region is CSAGDPNQETQYF. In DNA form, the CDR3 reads TGCAGTGCTGGGGACCCAAACCAAGAGACCCAGTACTTC.

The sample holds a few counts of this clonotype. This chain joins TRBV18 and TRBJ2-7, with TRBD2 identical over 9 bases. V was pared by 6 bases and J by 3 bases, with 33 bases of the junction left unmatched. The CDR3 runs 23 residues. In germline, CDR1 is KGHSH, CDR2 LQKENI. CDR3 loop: CASSASPGAKASGESVRYYEQYF. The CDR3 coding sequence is TGTGCCAGCTCCGCAAGCCCAGGGGCTAAGGCTAGCGGGGAGTCGGTGCGGTACTACGAGCAGTACTTC.

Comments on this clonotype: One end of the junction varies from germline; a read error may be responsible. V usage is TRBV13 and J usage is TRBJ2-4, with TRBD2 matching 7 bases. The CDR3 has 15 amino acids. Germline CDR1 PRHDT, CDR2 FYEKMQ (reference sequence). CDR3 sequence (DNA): TGTGCCAGCAGTATCGAGCGGGGCGCCAAAAACATTCGGTACTTC. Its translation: CASSIERGAKNIRYF.

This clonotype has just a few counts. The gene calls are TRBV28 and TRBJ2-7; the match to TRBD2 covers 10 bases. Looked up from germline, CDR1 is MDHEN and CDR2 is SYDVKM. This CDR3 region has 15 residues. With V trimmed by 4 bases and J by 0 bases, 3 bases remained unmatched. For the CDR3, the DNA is TGTGCCAGCAGTTCACTAGCGGGGAACTCCTACGAGCAGTACTTC. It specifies CASSSLAGNSYEQYF.

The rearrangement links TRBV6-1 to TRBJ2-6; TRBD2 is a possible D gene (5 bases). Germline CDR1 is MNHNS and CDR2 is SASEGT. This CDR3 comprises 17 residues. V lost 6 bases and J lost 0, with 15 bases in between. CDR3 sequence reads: CASRATRRVSGANVLTF. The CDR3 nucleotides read TGTGCCAGCAGAGCCACTAGACGAGTCTCTGGGGCCAACGTCCTGACTTTC.

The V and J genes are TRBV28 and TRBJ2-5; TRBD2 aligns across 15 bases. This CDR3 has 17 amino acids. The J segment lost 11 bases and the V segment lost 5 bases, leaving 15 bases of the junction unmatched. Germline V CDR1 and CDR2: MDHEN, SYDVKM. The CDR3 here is CASSVPSGLAGGDEQYF. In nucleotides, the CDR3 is TGTGCCAGCAGTGTACCCTCGGGACTAGCGGGAGGAGATGAGCAGTACTTC.

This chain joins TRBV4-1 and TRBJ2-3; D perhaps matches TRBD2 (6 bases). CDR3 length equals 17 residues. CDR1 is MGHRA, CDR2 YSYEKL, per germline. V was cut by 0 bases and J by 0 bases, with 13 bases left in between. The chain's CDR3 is CASSQDPAGHSTDTQYF. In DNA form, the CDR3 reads TGCGCCAGCAGCCAAGATCCAGCGGGTCATAGCACAGATACGCAGTATTTT.

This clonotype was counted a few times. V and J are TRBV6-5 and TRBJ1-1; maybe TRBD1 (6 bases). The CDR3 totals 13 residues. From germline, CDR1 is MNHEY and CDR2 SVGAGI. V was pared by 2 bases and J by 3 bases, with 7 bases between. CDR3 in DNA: TGTGCCAGCAGTTACGGGGGCCACACTGAAGCTTTCTTT. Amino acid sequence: CASSYGGHTEAFF.

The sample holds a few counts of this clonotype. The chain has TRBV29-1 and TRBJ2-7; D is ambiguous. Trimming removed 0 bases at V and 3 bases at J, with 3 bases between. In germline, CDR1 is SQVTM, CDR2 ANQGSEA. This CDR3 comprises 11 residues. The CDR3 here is CSVEDYYEQYF. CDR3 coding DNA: TGCAGCGTTGAAGACTACTACGAGCAGTACTTC.

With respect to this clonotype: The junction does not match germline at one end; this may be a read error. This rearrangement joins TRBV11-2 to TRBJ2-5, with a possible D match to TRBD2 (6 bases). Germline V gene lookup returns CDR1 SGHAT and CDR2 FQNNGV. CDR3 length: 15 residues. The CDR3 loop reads CASSIEGLVRDEQYF. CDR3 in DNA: TGTGCCAGCAGCATAGAGGGACTCGTTCGGGATGAGCAGTACTTC.